Following are 8 T cell receptor beta chains from one sample sequenced in a study of T cells after yellow fever vaccination. TCRdb re-called the 5' RACE reads with MiXCR, one entry per CDR3 protein. This table holds around 600,000 distinct CDR3 sequences, approximately 13% found once. Sample: PBMCs, taken on the day of the yellow fever booster vaccination. The receptors were gathered from a man in his thirties or forties who received the YFV17D yellow fever vaccine.

This clonotype was counted between two and nine times. The chain uses TRBV4-1 and TRBJ2-3; 7 bases are shared with TRBD2. CDR3 length: 16 amino acids. Per germline, CDR1 MGHRA and CDR2 YSYEKL. J was trimmed by 8 bases and V by 0 bases; bases with no gene match: 11. CDR3 residues: CASSQERLAARGTQYF. CDR3 DNA: TGCGCCAGCAGCCAAGAGCGGCTAGCGGCTCGGGGTACGCAGTATTTT.

The chain combines TRBV5-1 with TRBJ1-5, with D unresolved. Germline V gene sequence: CDR1 SGHRS, CDR2 YFSETQ. The CDR3 is 14 amino acids. Trimming cost V 4 bases and J 6 bases, with 14 bases left between them. This CDR3 reads CASSESPGPQPQHF. The CDR3 DNA is TGCGCCAGCAGCGAAAGCCCGGGCCCTCAGCCCCAGCATTTT.

CDR3 protein: CASSFPGYTDTQYF. DNA for the CDR3: TGCGCCAGCAGCTTCCCCGGGTACACAGATACGCAGTATTTT. The chain employs TRBV5-1 and TRBJ2-3, with D unresolved. The CDR3 is 14 residues long. Per the germline V gene, CDR1 is SGHRS and CDR2 is YFSETQ. V shed 2 bases and J shed 2 bases, with 9 bases lying between them.

This chain connects TRBV5-1 to TRBJ2-2; the D call may be TRBD1 or TRBD2 (5 bases each). Germline values: CDR1 SGHRS, CDR2 YFSETQ. V lost 6 bases and J lost 0, with 12 bases in between. The CDR3 is 15 residues long. The DNA for the CDR3 is TGCGCCAGCAAGTTGGGGACGCCGAACACCGGGGAGCTGTTTTTT. Translating gives CASKLGTPNTGELFF.

The chain joins TRBV20-1 to TRBJ2-7; no firm D call. Trimming removed 6 bases at V and 2 bases at J, with 14 bases between. The germline V gene encodes CDR1 DFQATT and CDR2 SNEGSKA (reference sequence). The CDR3 is made up of 13 amino acids. CDR3 bases: TGCAGTGCGGTGCAGCCGGCCACCTACGAGCAGTACTTC. Protein sequence: CSAVQPATYEQYF.

This clonotype came up many times. The chain joins TRBV4-3 to TRBJ1-2; 7 bases match TRBD1. The CDR3 consists of 14 residues. V trimming: 4 bases; J trimming: 7 bases; junction bases outside the gene matches: 9. Germline values: CDR1 LGHNA, CDR2 YSLEER. CDR3: CASSRDRGGFGYTF. The DNA for the CDR3 is TGCGCCAGCAGCCGGGACAGAGGGGGATTTGGCTACACCTTC.

This clonotype was seen a handful of times. The V and J genes are TRBV7-9 and TRBJ2-3; D is ambiguous. Between the trimmed V and J ends, which lost 3 bases and 6 bases, there was a span of 19 bases. Per the germline V gene, CDR1 is SEHNR and CDR2 is FQNEAQ (reference sequence). The CDR3 covers 16 residues. The CDR3, as DNA: TGTGCCAGCAGCTTCCGTATTCGAGAGGTAGCTGATACGCAGTATTTT. Its translation is CASSFRIREVADTQYF.

V is TRBV5-1 and J is TRBJ2-7; tentative D call: TRBD2 (5 bases). Germline CDR1 SGHRS, CDR2 YFSETQ. The CDR3 extends over 14 amino acids. The V end lost 0 bases, the J end lost 1 base, and 8 bases lay between the germline ends. CDR3 sequence reads: CASSLERRSYEQYF. Here the CDR3 DNA reads TGCGCCAGCAGCTTGGAGCGGAGGTCCTACGAGCAGTACTTC.